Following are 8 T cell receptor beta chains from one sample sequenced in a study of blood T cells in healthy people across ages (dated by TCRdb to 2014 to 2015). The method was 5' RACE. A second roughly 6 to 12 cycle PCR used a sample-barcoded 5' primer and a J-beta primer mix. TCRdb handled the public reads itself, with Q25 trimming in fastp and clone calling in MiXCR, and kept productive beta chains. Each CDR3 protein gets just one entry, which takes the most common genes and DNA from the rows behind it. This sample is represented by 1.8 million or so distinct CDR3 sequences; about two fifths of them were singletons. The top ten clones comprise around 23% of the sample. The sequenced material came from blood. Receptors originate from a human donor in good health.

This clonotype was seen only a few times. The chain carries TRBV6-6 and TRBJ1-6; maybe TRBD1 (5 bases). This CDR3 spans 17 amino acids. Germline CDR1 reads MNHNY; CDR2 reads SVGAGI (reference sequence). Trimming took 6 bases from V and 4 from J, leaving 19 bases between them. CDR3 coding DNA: TGTGCCAGCAGCTCCGCCCAGGGCACCGAATATAATTCACCCCTCCACTTT. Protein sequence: CASSSAQGTEYNSPLHF.

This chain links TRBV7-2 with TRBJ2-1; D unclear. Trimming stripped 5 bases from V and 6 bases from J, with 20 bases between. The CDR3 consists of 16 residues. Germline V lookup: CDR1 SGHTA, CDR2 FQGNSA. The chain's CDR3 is CASSDPPGWRSNEQFF. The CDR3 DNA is TGTGCCAGCAGCGACCCCCCCGGGTGGCGGAGCAATGAGCAGTTCTTC.

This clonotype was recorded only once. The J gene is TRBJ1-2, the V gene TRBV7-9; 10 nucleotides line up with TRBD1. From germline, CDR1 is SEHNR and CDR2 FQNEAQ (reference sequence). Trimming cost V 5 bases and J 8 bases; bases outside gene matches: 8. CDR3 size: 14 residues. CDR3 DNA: TGTGCCAGCAGCCTCCGGGACAGGGGAAAAGGCTACACCTTC. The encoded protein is CASSLRDRGKGYTF. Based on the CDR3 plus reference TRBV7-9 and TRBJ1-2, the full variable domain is DTGVSQNPRHKITKRGQNVTFRCDPISEHNRLYWYRQTLGQGPEFLTYFQNEAQLEKSRLLSDRFSAERPKGSFSTLEIQRTEQGDSAMYLCASSLRDRGKGYTFGSGTRLTVV.

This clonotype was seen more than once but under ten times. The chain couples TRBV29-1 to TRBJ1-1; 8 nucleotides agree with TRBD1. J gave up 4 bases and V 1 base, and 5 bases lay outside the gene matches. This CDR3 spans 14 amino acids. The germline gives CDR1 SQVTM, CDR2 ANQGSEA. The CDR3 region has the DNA TGCAGCGTTGAAGTCGATACAGGGGGCACTGAAGCTTTCTTT. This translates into CSVEVDTGGTEAFF.

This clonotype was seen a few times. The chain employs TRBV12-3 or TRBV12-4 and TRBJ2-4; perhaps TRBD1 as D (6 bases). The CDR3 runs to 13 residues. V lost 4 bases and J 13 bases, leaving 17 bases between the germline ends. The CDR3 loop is CASSYRAVGEQYF. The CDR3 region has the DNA TGTGCCAGCAGTTACAGGGCGGTTGGGGAGCAGTACTTC.

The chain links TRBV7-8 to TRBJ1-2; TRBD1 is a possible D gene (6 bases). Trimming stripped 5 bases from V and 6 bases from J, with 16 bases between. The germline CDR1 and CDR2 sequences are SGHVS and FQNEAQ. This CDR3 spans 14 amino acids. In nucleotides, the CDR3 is TGTGCCAGCAGCCCGCCTAGGGGGATCGATGGCTACACCTTC. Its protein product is CASSPPRGIDGYTF.

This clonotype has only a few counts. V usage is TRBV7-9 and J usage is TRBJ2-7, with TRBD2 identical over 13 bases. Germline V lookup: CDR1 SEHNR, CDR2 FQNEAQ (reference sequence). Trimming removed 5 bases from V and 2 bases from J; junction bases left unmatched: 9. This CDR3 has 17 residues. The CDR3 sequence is CASSPRGLAGKTYEQYF. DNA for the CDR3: TGTGCCAGCAGCCCTAGGGGACTAGCGGGGAAAACCTACGAGCAGTACTTC. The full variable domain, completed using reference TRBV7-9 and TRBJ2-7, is DTGVSQNPRHKITKRGQNVTFRCDPISEHNRLYWYRQTLGQGPEFLTYFQNEAQLEKSRLLSDRFSAERPKGSFSTLEIQRTEQGDSAMYLCASSPRGLAGKTYEQYFGPGTRLTVT.

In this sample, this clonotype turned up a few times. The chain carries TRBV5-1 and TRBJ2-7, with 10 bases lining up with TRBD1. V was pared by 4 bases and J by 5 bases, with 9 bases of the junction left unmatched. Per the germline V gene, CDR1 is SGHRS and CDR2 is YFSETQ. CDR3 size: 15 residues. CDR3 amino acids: CASSIIGTGVHEQYF. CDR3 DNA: TGCGCCAGCAGCATCATAGGGACAGGGGTCCACGAGCAGTACTTC.